This TCR beta chain was recovered during a study of blood T cells in healthy people across ages. In germline, CDR1 is SGHRS, CDR2 YFSETQ. The CDR3 is 16 residues long. V lost 0 bases and J 1 base, leaving 13 bases between the germline ends. Then a second PCR, running about 6 to 11 cycles, was carried out with a sample-barcoded 5' primer and a J-beta primer mix. TCRdb re-called the 5' RACE reads through MiXCR, storing one row per CDR3 protein. Here the sample spans roughly 1,500,000 distinct CDR3 sequences, about 35% being singletons. The V and J genes are TRBV5-1 and TRBJ2-5; TRBD2 is a possible D gene (6 bases). This receptor was obtained from a woman in her 30s in good health. The sequenced sample was blood. The CDR3 DNA follows: TGCGCCAGCAGCTTGGCGGGGGTATCAAGCCAAGAGACCCAGTACTTC. It encodes CASSLAGVSSQETQYF.